This T cell receptor (beta chain) was found in a study of cytomegalovirus exposure and HLA in healthy donors. In regard to this clone: As yet, its antigen is unknown.

The study, taken as a whole, reports: In an earlier analysis, in 587 donors, most V segments appeared productive either ~87% or ~30% of the time. Certain sequence variants were highly shared and formed a cluster, and this cluster was likely a sequencing artifact.

Amplification used 60 Vbeta primers and 13 Jbeta primers. As processed by the authors: It was a later analysis that counted 75 million to 90 million unique TCR beta chains, of which roughly 11 million were shared. Sequenced by immunoSEQ multiplex PCR; TCRdb stores in-frame clones only, minus some. V and J calls and clone size come straight from that table; D and trimming were deduced from the DNA. Here the sample spans about 160,000 clones, roughly 80% being singletons. The sample comprised PBMCs. This clonotype was obtained from a boy aged 2 to 10 in good health and CMV-seronegative.

The CDR3 bases are TGCGCCAGCAGCTTGACAGGAGTGAACACTGAAGCTTTCTTT. This gives the protein CASSLTGVNTEAFF. This chain connects TRBV5-1 to TRBJ1-1; TRBD1 might be the D (5 bases). Trimming shortened V by 1 base and J by 0 bases, and 7 bases separated the two germline ends. From germline, CDR1 is SGHRS and CDR2 YFSETQ. This CDR3 is built from 14 residues.